This T cell receptor (beta chain) emerged from a study of naive and memory T cell subsets (TCRdb year 2017). A note on the overall study: The figure summarizing the skin biopsy and whole blood samples listed about ten blood donors, 7 tuberculin skin test biopsies and 3 saline control biopsies. PCR2 was typically run as a SYBR Green qPCR and stopped at a set threshold, although low-input samples could use end-point PCR of around 6 cycles instead. The paper's findings and limits, for the study overall: The potential sensitivity of the RNA-based method to TCR transcript changes with T cell activation and differentiation was acknowledged.

The study described a robust, sensitive protocol for amplifying, sequencing and analyzing TCRs, using 3' ligation of a UMI-containing oligonucleotide to TCR cDNA. For whole blood analysis, about 2.5 ml of peripheral blood was drawn from adult healthy volunteers into Tempus tubes, and RNA was extracted according to the manufacturer's instructions. Total RNA was used without cell sorting and was treated with RQ1 DNase before reverse transcription, with a target input of about 1 to 1,100 ng. Skin biopsy and whole blood libraries were made to test pipeline robustness in samples where T cells form a minority population. From a lookup of the germline V gene (reference sequence), CDR1 and CDR2 are MNHEY and SMNVEV. Deletion took 2 bases off V and 4 bases off J, with a span of 9 bases between the germline ends. The CDR3 contains 14 residues, cysteine and phenylalanine counted. The only DNA kept is the CDR3, 42 bases in frame from the first base.

This clonotype was seen only a few times. There is no known antigen for this receptor. Per-base qualities were not stored, and no clone one base away is much larger. Library preparation was by UMI-ligation and nested PCR. Four rounds of PCR, run with the SP2 primer together with nested alpha and beta constant region primers, were used to amplify the ligated cDNA. For the blood and skin samples, TCR RNA was reverse transcribed with SuperScript IV using primers for the alpha and beta constant regions. An oligonucleotide carrying the Illumina SP2 primer and a UMI was ligated to the 3' end of the cDNA by means of T4 RNA ligase 1. To prevent hairpin formation, the 12-nucleotide UMI was made up of two random hexamers with an eight-base spacer between them. From the second PCR onward, TCR alpha and beta chain libraries were processed separately, and dual indexing was applied for multiplexing. After pooling, the indexed libraries were analyzed by capillary electrophoresis and sequenced on either an Illumina MiSeq or NextSeq. To boost base diversity and improve cluster recognition, PhiX DNA at about 5-7.5% was spiked into the libraries. The source study handled its data this way. Demultiplexor took UMIs from read 2, joined the UMIs to the TCR sequence from read 1, and separated reads according to sample indices. Decombinator identified V and J genes and V-J junctions and gave each TCR a five-part identifier that included V and J deletions. Collapsinator used UMIs to correct sequencing errors and PCR amplification heterogeneity, producing a UMI-based abundance for each TCR. CDR3Translator turned identifiers into nucleotide sequence, translated the nucleotide sequence into amino acids, and pulled out CDR3 regions based on terminal motifs. After normalization to the amount of input RNA, the error-corrected alpha and beta TCR counts from blood and from skin were compared. The public sequencing data were trimmed at Q25 with fastp and processed into clonotypes with MiXCR by TCRdb, which kept only in-frame beta chains. Identical CDR3 protein sequences are pooled into one entry, listed with their most common genes and DNA. These V and J calls originate from TCRdb's pipeline instead of the authors' own analysis. This sample lists about 25,000 distinct CDR3 sequences; 4% to 6.5% were detected once. The ten largest clones take up around 7% of the sample.

This receptor chain uses TRBV27 and TRBJ1-5; the D gene is perhaps TRBD1, from 5 matching bases. Sequencing was done on a sample of blood. This receptor was obtained from an adult in good health. The nucleotide sequence reads as follows: TGTGCCAGCAGTTTAGAGGGGAGGAATCAGCCCCAGCATTTT. This codes for CASSLEGRNQPQHF.